This TCR beta chain was documented in a study of shared clonotypes between healthy human individuals. Overall study context: There were three CD4 naive, three CD4 memory, two CD8 naive and one CD8 memory plates per donor. Whole-study results and caveats: All-four-donor shared clonotypes had higher generation probabilities than non-shared clonotypes did.

This table comes from immunoSEQ multiplex PCR, and its TCRdb copy is limited to in-frame clones, with some not included. This table has roughly 520,000 clones, approximately 95% appearing once. Trimming at V came to 7 bases and at J to 4 bases, leaving 7 bases not matched to a gene. Germline V CDR1 and CDR2: LNHDA, SQIVND (reference sequence). This CDR3 has 14 residues. Regarding this clone: As yet, its antigen is unknown.

The specimen sequenced was naive CD4+ T cells sorted from blood. Subset described: CD45RA+ positively selected. The TCR comes from a woman younger than 45 in good health. The chain has TRBV19 and TRBJ1-1, with 9 bases aligning to TRBD1. The CDR3 here is CASTLNRGPTEAFF. The CDR3 DNA reads as TGTGCCAGTACCCTAAACAGGGGGCCCACTGAAGCTTTCTTT.